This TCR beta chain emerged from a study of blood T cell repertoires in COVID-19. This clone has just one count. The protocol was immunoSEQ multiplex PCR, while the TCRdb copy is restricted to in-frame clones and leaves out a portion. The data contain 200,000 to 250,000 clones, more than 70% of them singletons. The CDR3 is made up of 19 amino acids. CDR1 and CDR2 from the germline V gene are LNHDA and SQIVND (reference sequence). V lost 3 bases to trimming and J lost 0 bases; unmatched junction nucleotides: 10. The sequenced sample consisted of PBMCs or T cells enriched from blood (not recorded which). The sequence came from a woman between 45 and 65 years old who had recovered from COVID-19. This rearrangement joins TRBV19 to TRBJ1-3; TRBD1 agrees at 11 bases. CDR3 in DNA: TGTGCCAGTAGTATTCGTCGGACAGGGGGCCCCGGCTCTGGAAACACCATATATTTT. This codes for CASSIRRTGGPGSGNTIYF. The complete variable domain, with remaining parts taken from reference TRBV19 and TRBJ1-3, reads DGGITQSPKYLFRKEGQNVTLSCEQNLNHDAMYWYRQDPGQGLRLIYYSQIVNDFQKGDIAEGYSVSREKKESFPLTVTSAQKNPTAFYLCASSIRRTGGPGSGNTIYFGEGSWLTVV.